The 26 T cell receptor beta chains below come from one sample, sequenced in a study of T cells expressing NK-cell markers. TCRdb re-called the 5' RACE reads; every CDR3 protein appears as one record, without DNA. The sample table sets out a few hundred thousand distinct CDR3 sequences. Sequenced sample: blood T cells: a sorted CD56 or NKG2C T cell subset, CD4+ or CD8+ T cells, or bulk PBMC T cells (not recorded which). All receptors derive from a man younger than 35 in good health.

This chain joins TRBV6-1 and TRBJ2-3; with no DNA, the TCRdb D assignment of TRBD1 cannot be verified. Germline CDR1 is MNHNS and CDR2 is SASEGT. The CDR3 runs 16 residues. The CDR3 is CASSNPGTGTWDTQYF.

The genes are TRBV24-1 and TRBJ2-2; TCRdb's D call of TRBD1 is untestable without DNA. In germline, CDR1 is KGHDR, CDR2 SFDVKD. The CDR3 sequence is 14 residues long. CDR3 in amino acids: CATGGTGNTGELFF.

This sequence joins TRBV4-1 and TRBJ2-3; TCRdb names TRBD2, which stays unverified in the absence of DNA. The CDR3 loop spans 16 amino acids. In germline, CDR1 is MGHRA, CDR2 YSYEKL. The CDR3 reads CASSPGRAGGTDTQYF.

The chain links TRBV29-1 to TRBJ2-1; the D gene TCRdb calls, TRBD2, cannot be checked with no DNA. The length of the CDR3 is 13 residues. Looked up from germline, CDR1 is SQVTM and CDR2 is ANQGSEA. The CDR3: CSVEASGNNEQFF.

V usage is TRBV12-3 or TRBV12-4 and J usage is TRBJ2-1. This CDR3 is built from 15 residues. CDR3 amino acids: CASSFSDRLYNEQFF.

V usage is TRBV18 and J usage is TRBJ1-5. The germline gives CDR1 KGHSH, CDR2 LQKENI. The CDR3 extends over 18 amino acids. The CDR3 loop reads CASSPKTTASTSNQPQHF.

V usage is TRBV4-3 and J usage is TRBJ2-1; TCRdb designates TRBD2, a call that cannot be tested without DNA. CDR1 and CDR2 (germline): LGHNA, YSLEER. CDR3 length: 16 residues. The CDR3 is CASSQEGREGRNEQFF.

V usage is TRBV5-4 and J usage is TRBJ2-6. The CDR3 is 15 residues long. The germline gives CDR1 SGHNT, CDR2 YYREEE (reference sequence). CDR3 residues: CASFRDSSGANVLTF.

The V call is TRBV5-6, the J call TRBJ2-1; as DNA is missing, the TRBD2 call by TCRdb cannot be tested. Germline V gives CDR1 SGHDT, CDR2 YYEEEE. This CDR3 has 15 residues. The CDR3 reads CASSLAWEVYNEQFF.

The chain has TRBV6-5 and TRBJ2-2; the TRBD1 assignment by TCRdb is unverifiable without DNA. In germline, CDR1 is MNHEY, CDR2 SVGAGI. The CDR3 runs to 18 residues. CDR3 in amino acids: CASSYSKYSKGDTGELFF.

The chain links TRBV3-1 to TRBJ1-1. In germline, CDR1 is LGHDT, CDR2 YNNKEL (reference sequence). The CDR3 has 13 amino acids. CDR3 protein: CASSPLGATEAFF.

The rearrangement links TRBV24-1 to TRBJ2-1; TCRdb outputs TRBD1, but without DNA this stays unchecked. The CDR3 sequence is 12 residues long. CDR1 and CDR2 (germline): KGHDR, SFDVKD. This chain's CDR3 is CATSDRPNEQFF.

The CDR3 is CATSDPRDRGTDTQYF. The rearrangement uses TRBV24-1 and TRBJ2-3; TCRdb's D call, TRBD1, is unchecked because there is no DNA. This CDR3 spans 16 amino acids. Per the germline V gene, CDR1 is KGHDR and CDR2 is SFDVKD.

The V call is TRBV25-1, the J call TRBJ1-6. The germline gives CDR1 MGHDK, CDR2 SYGVNS. CDR3 size: 13 residues. CDR3 sequence: CASSEWFDSPLHF.

The CDR3 is CSVELAGSNEQFF. The V call is TRBV29-1, the J call TRBJ2-1; checking the TCRdb D call of TRBD2 is not possible without DNA. The CDR3 spans 13 residues. Germline CDR1 reads SQVTM; CDR2 reads ANQGSEA.

The genes are TRBV25-1 and TRBJ2-1; checking the TCRdb D call of TRBD2 is not possible without DNA. The CDR3 is 15 residues long. CDR1 is MGHDK, CDR2 SYGVNS, per germline. The CDR3: CASSGTSGGYNEQFF.

The chain links TRBV5-6 to TRBJ2-3. CDR1 is SGHDT and CDR2 is YYEEEE in the germline V gene. The CDR3 covers 15 residues. CDR3: CASSLGSLGTDTQYF.

This rearrangement joins TRBV3-1 to TRBJ2-6. The CDR3 is made up of 16 amino acids. Germline V lookup: CDR1 LGHDT, CDR2 YNNKEL (reference sequence). The CDR3 protein is CASSQVRVNGANVLTF.

This sequence joins TRBV11-1 and TRBJ2-3; with no DNA, the TCRdb D assignment of TRBD1 cannot be verified. CDR3 length: 12 residues. CDR1 and CDR2 from the germline V gene are SGHAT and FQDESV (reference sequence). CDR3 region: CASTSREDTQYF.

V gene TRBV7-2 combines with J gene TRBJ2-3; TCRdb names TRBD1, which stays unverified in the absence of DNA. This CDR3 comprises 14 residues. Germline CDR1 and CDR2: SGHTA and FQGNSA. The CDR3 protein is CASSPLGESATQYF.

The V gene is TRBV12-3 or TRBV12-4, the J gene TRBJ2-1; TCRdb reports TRBD2, a call that lacks DNA to check it against. CDR3 length equals 17 residues. The CDR3 protein is CASSFSSSGRTYNEQFF.

The chain joins TRBV6-1 to TRBJ2-5. From germline, CDR1 is MNHNS and CDR2 SASEGT. The CDR3 totals 15 residues. This CDR3 is CASRHATPLQETQYF.

The chain employs TRBV9 and TRBJ2-7. The germline CDR1 and CDR2 sequences are SGDLS and YYNGEE. There are 13 residues in the CDR3. The CDR3 is CASSADGFYEQYF.

This chain links TRBV24-1 with TRBJ2-3; TCRdb gives TRBD2 as the D gene, but with no DNA this cannot be confirmed. Germline V gene data show CDR1 as KGHDR and CDR2 as SFDVKD. The CDR3 is 16 residues long. CDR3 in amino acids: CATSANSAGTADTQYF.

The rearrangement uses TRBV12-3 or TRBV12-4 and TRBJ2-6; there is no DNA to check the TCRdb D call of TRBD1. The CDR3 runs 14 residues. The CDR3 region is CASSGTGGANVLTF.

V is TRBV10-3 and J is TRBJ2-1; TCRdb proposes TRBD1, but this gene call is untestable without DNA. CDR1 is ENHRY and CDR2 is SYGVKD in the germline V gene. The CDR3 has 15 residues. CDR3 sequence reads: CAISDPGGRYNEQFF.